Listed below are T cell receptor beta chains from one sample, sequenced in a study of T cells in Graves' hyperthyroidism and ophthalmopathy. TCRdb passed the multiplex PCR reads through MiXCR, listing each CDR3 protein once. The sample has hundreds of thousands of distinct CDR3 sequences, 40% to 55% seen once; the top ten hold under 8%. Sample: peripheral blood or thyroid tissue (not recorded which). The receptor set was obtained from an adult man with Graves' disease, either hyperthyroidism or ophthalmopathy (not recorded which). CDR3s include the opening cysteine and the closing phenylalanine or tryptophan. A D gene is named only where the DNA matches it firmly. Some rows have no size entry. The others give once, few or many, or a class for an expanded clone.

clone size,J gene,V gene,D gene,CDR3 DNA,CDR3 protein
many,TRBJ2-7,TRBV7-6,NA,TGTGCCAGCAGCTTAGAGGCCGGAACCTACGAGCAGTACTTC,CASSLEAGTYEQYF
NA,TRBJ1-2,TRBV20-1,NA,TGCAGTGCGCCTCAGGGAGGGGGTGGAGGCTACACCTTC,CSAPQGGGGGYTF
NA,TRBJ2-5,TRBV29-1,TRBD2,TGCAGCGTGATCGGACTAGCGGGAGAGACCCAGTACTTC,CSVIGLAGETQYF
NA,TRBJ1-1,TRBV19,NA,TGTGCCAGTAGTACCCCAATAGGGGTGGGTTTCTTT,CASSTPIGVGFF
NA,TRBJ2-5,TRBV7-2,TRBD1,TGCGCCAGCAGCCCGGGACAGCTAACGAAAGAGACCCAGTACTTC,CASSPGQLTKETQYF
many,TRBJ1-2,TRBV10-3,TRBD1,TGTGCCATCAGCATTTCAGGGGGTCGCTACACCTTC,CAISISGGRYTF
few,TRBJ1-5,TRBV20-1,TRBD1,TGCAGTGCTAGAGATTGGAACAGGGGGCCCAATCAGCCCCAGCATTTT,CSARDWNRGPNQPQHF
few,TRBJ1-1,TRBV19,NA,TGTGCCAGTAGTATTTGGGGCGGCTTGAACACTGAAGCTTTCTTT,CASSIWGGLNTEAFF
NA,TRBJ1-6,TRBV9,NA,TGTGCCAGCAGTGAAATTCGGGGTTCACCCCTCCAATTT,CASSEIRGSPLQF
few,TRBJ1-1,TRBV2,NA,TGTGCCAGCAGTGAACAAGTTTCCGAGGCTTTCTTT,CASSEQVSEAFF
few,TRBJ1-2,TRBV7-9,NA,TGTGCCAGCAGCCGTACACATGGGGGGGGCTATGGCTACACCTTC,CASSRTHGGGYGYTF
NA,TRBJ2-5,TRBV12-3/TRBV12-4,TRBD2,TGTGCCAGCAGTTTCCGGACTAGCGGGTATCAATTT,CASSFRTSGYQF
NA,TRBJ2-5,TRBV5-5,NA,TGTGCCAGCTTAGCCAGGGGCGCGGGTGAAACCCAGTACTTC,CASLARGAGETQYF
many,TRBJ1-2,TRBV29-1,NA,TGCAGCGTTGACCAGGAGTTGGGCTACACCTTC,CSVDQELGYTF
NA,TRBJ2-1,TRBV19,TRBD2,TGTGCCAGTAGTATAATAGCGGGAGGAATCGAGCAGTTCTTC,CASSIIAGGIEQFF
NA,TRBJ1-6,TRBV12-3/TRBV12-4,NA,TGTGCCAGCGGGGGGGCCCCAGGTTCACCCCTCCACTTT,CASGGAPGSPLHF
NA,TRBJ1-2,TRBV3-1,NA,TGTGCCAGCAGCCAGGCCCAAGGCTACACCTTC,CASSQAQGYTF
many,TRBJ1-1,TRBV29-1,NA,TGCAGCGTTGAAGATATCAGTAACACTGAAGCTTTCTTT,CSVEDISNTEAFF
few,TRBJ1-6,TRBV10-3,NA,TGTGCCAGCAGTGACGTGGAGGGTGTGCGCTCACCCCTCCACTTT,CASSDVEGVRSPLHF
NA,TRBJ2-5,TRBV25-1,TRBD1,TGTGCCAGCAGTGAATGGGACAGGGGAGAGACCCAGTACTTC,CASSEWDRGETQYF
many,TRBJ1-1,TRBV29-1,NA,TGCAGCGTTAGTCGGACTGAAGCTTTCTTT,CSVSRTEAFF
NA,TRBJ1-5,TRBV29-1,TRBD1,TGCAGCGTTGAAGAGGACAGGGTTTTTGCAAATCAGCCCCAGCATTTT,CSVEEDRVFANQPQHF
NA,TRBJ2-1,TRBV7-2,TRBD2,TGTGCCAGCAGGACGGGGCTAGCGGGACGAAATGAGCAGTTCTTC,CASRTGLAGRNEQFF
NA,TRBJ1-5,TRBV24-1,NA,TGTGCCACCCCGACACTTAGCAATCAGCCCCAGCATTTT,CATPTLSNQPQHF
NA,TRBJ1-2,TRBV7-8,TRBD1,TGTGCCAGCAGCTTAGTGGGGACAGAATTCACCTATGGCTACACCTTC,CASSLVGTEFTYGYTF
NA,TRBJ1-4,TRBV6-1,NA,TGTGCCAGCAGCCACCAGAGGTTCGATAATGAAAAACTGTTTTTT,CASSHQRFDNEKLFF
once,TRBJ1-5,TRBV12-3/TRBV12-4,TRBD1,TGTGCCAGCAGTTCTCACCAGGGGGTGGGACAGTCCCAGCATTTT,CASSSHQGVGQSQHF
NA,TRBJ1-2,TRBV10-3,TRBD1,TGTGCCAGCAGTCCCACGACAGGGGGCGCGGGAGGCTACACCTTC,CASSPTTGGAGGYTF
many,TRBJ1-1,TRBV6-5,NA,TGTGCCAGCACAGGGGACAATATGGGAGGGACTGAAGCTTTCTTT,CASTGDNMGGTEAFF
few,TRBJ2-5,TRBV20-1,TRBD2,TGCAGTGCCGCTAGGACTAGCGAAGAGACCCAGTACTTC,CSAARTSEETQYF
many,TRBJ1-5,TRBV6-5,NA,TGTGCCAGCAGTCGGACAGCGCGCAATCAGCCCCAGCATTTT,CASSRTARNQPQHF
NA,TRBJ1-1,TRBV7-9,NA,TGTGCCAGCAGTCTACTCTTGTCGGGGAACACTGAAGCTTTCTTT,CASSLLLSGNTEAFF
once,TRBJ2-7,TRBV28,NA,TGTGCCAGCAGTTTATTGCCCTCTTCGACAGTCTACGAGCAGTACTTC,CASSLLPSSTVYEQYF
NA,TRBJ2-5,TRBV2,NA,TGTGCCAGCAGCAGACGGTACCAAGAGACCCAGTACTTC,CASSRRYQETQYF
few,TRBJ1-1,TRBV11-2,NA,TGTGCCAGCAGCTTAGGTCTCGCAGCAGACACTGAAGCTTTCTTT,CASSLGLAADTEAFF
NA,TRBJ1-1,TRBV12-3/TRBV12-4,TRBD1,TGTGCCAGCAGCCGGACGACAGGGGTGGGATCGAATGAAGCTTTCTTT,CASSRTTGVGSNEAFF
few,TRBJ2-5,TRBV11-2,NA,TGTGCCAGCAACGACATCCGAGAGACCCAGTACTTC,CASNDIRETQYF
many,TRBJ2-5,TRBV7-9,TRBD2,TGTGCCAGCAGCCTGGGGACTAGCGGGAGTTGGGAGACCCAGTACTTC,CASSLGTSGSWETQYF
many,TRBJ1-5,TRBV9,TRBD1,TGTGCCAGCAGCACACAGGGGACGGATCAGCCCCAGCATTTT,CASSTQGTDQPQHF
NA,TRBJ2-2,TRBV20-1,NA,TGCAGTGCTAGCGGGAGCAATACCGGGGAGCTGTTTTTT,CSASGSNTGELFF
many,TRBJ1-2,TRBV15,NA,TGTGCCACCAGCAGCGCGTTAACTAACTATGGCTACACCTTC,CATSSALTNYGYTF
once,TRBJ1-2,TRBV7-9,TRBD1,TGTGCCAGCAGCCCTCTAGGTGTCGCCGGGACAGGGTTTCGTGGCTACACCTTC,CASSPLGVAGTGFRGYTF
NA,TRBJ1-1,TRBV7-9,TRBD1,TGTGCCAGCAGCTCAGGACAGGGGGCGTACACTGAAGCTTTCTTT,CASSSGQGAYTEAFF
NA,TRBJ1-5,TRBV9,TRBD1,TGTGCCAGCAGCGTGGGACAGGGGGCGAAGACGCAGCCCCAGCATTTT,CASSVGQGAKTQPQHF
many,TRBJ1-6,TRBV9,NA,TGTGCCAGCAGCGTAGCCGGGAATGGGTCACCCCTCCACTTT,CASSVAGNGSPLHF
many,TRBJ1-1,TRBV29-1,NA,TGCAGCGTTGAGCCTGGGACGAACACTGAAGCTTTCTTT,CSVEPGTNTEAFF
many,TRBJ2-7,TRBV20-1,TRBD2,TGCAGTGCTAGAGAGGGCGGGAGTCTCGGAGTGCAGTACTTC,CSAREGGSLGVQYF
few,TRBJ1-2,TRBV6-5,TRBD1,TGTGCCAGCAGACCTCGAACAGGGGGAGTCTATGGCTACACCTTC,CASRPRTGGVYGYTF
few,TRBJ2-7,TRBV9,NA,TGTGCCAGCACCAGAGGGGACTCCTACGAGCAGTACTTC,CASTRGDSYEQYF